This TCR beta chain is from a study of vaccination effects on CD4 cells after COVID-19. A remark on this clone: What it recognizes is unknown.

Antigen-specific CD4+ T cells were expanded (with viral peptide pools) by the ViraFEST assay ahead of sequencing. With 10 days of culture completed, CD4+ T cells were isolated. Each participant was given two doses of one vaccine (BNT162b2 or mRNA-1273). TCRdb's table, derived via immunoSEQ multiplex PCR, lists solely in-frame clones and lacks some. This table holds tens of thousands of clones, almost 75% found once. The germline V gene has CDR1 SGHAT and CDR2 FQNNGV. The CDR3 loop spans 15 amino acids. V gave up 5 bases and J gave up 2 bases, with 13 bases separating them. Here the sequenced sample was CD4+ T cells from PBMCs cultured with HCoV-229E spike peptides, taken after COVID-19 vaccination. The clonotype originates from a human donor who received a COVID-19 vaccine. The chain uses TRBV11-2 and TRBJ1-5, with unresolved D. The DNA of the CDR3 is TGTGCCAGCAGCGAAAATCTAGGTGGCAATCAGCCCCAGCATTTT. This sequence encodes CASSENLGGNQPQHF. Full variable domain (remainder filled in from reference TRBV11-2 and TRBJ1-5): EAGVAQSPRYKIIEKRQSVAFWCNPISGHATLYWYQQILGQGPKLLIQFQNNGVVDDSQLPKDRFSAERLKGVDSTLKIQPAKLEDSAVYLCASSENLGGNQPQHFGDGTRLSIL.